These T cell receptor beta chains were read from a single sample in a study of cytomegalovirus exposure and HLA in healthy donors. Data came from immunoSEQ multiplex PCR; TCRdb stores just in-frame clones and leaves some out. The sample consists of approximately 190,000 clones, roughly 80% of them appearing once. Sequenced sample: PBMCs. Receptors were obtained from a middle-aged man in good health and CMV-seropositive. Both conserved end residues are part of each CDR3. The D gene is left open where the match is weak. Clone size is shown for a subset of rows, as once, few, many or a class of expanded clone.

j_call d_call v_call clone_size cdr3_aa cdr3_nt
TRBJ1-2 . TRBV7-2 few CASTPQEDYGYTF TGTGCCAGCACGCCCCAGGAAGACTATGGCTACACCTTC
TRBJ2-5 . TRBV7-9 . CASSSLGSAQETQYF TGTGCCAGCAGCAGCTTGGGCTCGGCCCAAGAGACCCAGTACTTC
TRBJ2-3 TRBD2 TRBV5-6 once CASSLGLAGRYDTQYF TGTGCCAGCAGCTTGGGACTAGCGGGGCGGTATGATACGCAGTATTTT
TRBJ1-2 . TRBV30 . CAWSHEGLSNYGYTF TGTGCCTGGAGTCACGAGGGCCTATCAAACTATGGCTACACCTTC
TRBJ1-4 . TRBV7-9 . CASSLGDDGTRQNEKLFF TGTGCCAGCAGCTTAGGTGACGATGGTACGAGACAGAATGAAAAACTGTTTTTT
TRBJ1-2 . TRBV10-2 once CASSEGAGGYTF TGCGCCAGCAGTGAGGGGGCCGGCGGCTACACCTTC
TRBJ1-2 TRBD1 TRBV27 . CASSLSAGGVYGYTF TGTGCCAGCAGTTTATCGGCAGGGGGTGTCTATGGCTACACCTTC
TRBJ2-2 . TRBV7-9 . CASSLATGITGELFF TGTGCCAGCAGCTTAGCCACAGGGATCACCGGGGAGCTGTTTTTT
TRBJ2-7 . TRBV28 once CASSLGGSEQYF TGTGCCAGCAGTTTAGGTGGGAGCGAGCAGTACTTC
TRBJ1-1 . TRBV6-5 . CASSEGLRGTEAFF TGTGCCAGCAGTGAAGGACTCCGCGGGACTGAAGCTTTCTTT
TRBJ2-5 . TRBV7-6 once CASSLLSWTAGQTQYF TGTGCCAGCAGCTTATTGTCCTGGACAGCTGGACAGACCCAGTACTTC
TRBJ1-5 . TRBV19 . CASSIPLTVINQPQHF TGTGCCAGTAGTATCCCCCTCACAGTGATAAATCAGCCCCAGCATTTT
TRBJ1-2 . TRBV18 . CASSRTASSYGYTF TGTGCCAGCTCCCGGACAGCAAGTTCCTATGGCTACACCTTC
TRBJ1-5 . TRBV5-6 . CASSLVRGQPQHF TGTGCCAGCAGCTTGGTTCGGGGTCAGCCCCAGCATTTT
TRBJ2-3 TRBD2 TRBV4-1 . CASSQGGGPTDTQYF TGCGCCAGCAGCCAAGGCGGGGGTCCCACAGATACGCAGTATTTT
TRBJ2-7 TRBD2 TRBV11-2 . CASSLPLAGDYEQYF TGTGCCAGCAGCTTACCGCTAGCGGGGGACTACGAGCAGTACTTC